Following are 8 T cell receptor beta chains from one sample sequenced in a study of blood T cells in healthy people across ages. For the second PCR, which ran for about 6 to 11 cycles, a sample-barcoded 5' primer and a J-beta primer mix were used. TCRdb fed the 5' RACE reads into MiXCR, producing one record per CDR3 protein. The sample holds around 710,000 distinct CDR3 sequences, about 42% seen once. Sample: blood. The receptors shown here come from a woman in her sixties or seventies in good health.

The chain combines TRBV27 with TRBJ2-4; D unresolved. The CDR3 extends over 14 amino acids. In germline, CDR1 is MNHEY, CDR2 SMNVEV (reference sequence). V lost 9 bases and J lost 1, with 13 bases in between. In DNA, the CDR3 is TGTGCCAGTCGGGCTGTCGGGGCCAAAAACATTCAGTACTTC. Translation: CASRAVGAKNIQYF.

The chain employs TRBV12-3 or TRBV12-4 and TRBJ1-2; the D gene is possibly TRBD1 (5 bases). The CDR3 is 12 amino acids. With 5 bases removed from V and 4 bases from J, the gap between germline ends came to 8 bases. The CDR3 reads CASSPGIYGYTF. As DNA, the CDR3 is TGTGCCAGCAGTCCAGGGATCTATGGCTACACCTTC.

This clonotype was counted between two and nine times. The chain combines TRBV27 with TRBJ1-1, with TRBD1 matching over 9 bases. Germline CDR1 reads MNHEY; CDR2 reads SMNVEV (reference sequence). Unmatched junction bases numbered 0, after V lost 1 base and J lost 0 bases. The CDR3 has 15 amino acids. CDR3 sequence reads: CASSLWDRVNTEAFF. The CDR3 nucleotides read TGTGCCAGCAGTTTATGGGACAGGGTGAACACTGAAGCTTTCTTT.

This CDR3 reads CASGLPQLGYAYF. The CDR3 DNA is TGTGCTAGTGGTTTGCCACAGTTGGGATACGCGTATTTT. The rearrangement joins TRBV12-5 to TRBJ2-3; no definite D call. The germline V and J ends were trimmed by 2 bases and 14 bases, with 17 bases remaining between them. The CDR3 consists of 13 residues. Germline assignment: CDR1 LGHNT and CDR2 FRNRAP.

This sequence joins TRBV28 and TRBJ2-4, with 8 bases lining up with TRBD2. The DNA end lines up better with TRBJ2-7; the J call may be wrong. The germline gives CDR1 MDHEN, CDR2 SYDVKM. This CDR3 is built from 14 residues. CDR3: CASHRAGDPFEQYF. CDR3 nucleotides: TGTGCCAGTCACCGAGCGGGAGACCCATTCGAGCAGTACTTC.

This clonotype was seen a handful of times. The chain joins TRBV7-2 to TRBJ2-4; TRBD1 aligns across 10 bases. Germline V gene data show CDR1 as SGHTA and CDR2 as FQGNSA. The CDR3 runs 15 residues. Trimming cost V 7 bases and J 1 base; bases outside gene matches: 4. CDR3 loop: CASTRQGAAKNIQYF. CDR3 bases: TGTGCCAGCACCCGACAGGGGGCGGCCAAAAACATTCAGTACTTC. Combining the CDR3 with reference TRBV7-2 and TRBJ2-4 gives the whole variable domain GAGVSQSPSNKVTEKGKDVELRCDPISGHTALYWYRQSLGQGLEFLIYFQGNSAPDKSGLPSDRFSAERTGGSVSTLTIQRTQQEDSAVYLCASTRQGAAKNIQYFGAGTRLSVL.

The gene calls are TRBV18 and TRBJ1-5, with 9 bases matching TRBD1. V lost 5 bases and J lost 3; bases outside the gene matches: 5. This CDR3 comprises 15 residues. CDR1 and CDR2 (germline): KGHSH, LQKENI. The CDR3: CASSWTGEINQPQHF. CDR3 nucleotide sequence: TGTGCCAGCTCATGGACAGGGGAAATCAATCAGCCCCAGCATTTT.

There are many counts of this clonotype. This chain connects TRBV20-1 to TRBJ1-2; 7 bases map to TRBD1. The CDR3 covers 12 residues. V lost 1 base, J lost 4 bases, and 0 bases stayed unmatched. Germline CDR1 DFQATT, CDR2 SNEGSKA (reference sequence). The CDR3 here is CSARGQGYGYTF. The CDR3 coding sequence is TGCAGTGCTAGAGGACAGGGCTATGGCTACACCTTC.